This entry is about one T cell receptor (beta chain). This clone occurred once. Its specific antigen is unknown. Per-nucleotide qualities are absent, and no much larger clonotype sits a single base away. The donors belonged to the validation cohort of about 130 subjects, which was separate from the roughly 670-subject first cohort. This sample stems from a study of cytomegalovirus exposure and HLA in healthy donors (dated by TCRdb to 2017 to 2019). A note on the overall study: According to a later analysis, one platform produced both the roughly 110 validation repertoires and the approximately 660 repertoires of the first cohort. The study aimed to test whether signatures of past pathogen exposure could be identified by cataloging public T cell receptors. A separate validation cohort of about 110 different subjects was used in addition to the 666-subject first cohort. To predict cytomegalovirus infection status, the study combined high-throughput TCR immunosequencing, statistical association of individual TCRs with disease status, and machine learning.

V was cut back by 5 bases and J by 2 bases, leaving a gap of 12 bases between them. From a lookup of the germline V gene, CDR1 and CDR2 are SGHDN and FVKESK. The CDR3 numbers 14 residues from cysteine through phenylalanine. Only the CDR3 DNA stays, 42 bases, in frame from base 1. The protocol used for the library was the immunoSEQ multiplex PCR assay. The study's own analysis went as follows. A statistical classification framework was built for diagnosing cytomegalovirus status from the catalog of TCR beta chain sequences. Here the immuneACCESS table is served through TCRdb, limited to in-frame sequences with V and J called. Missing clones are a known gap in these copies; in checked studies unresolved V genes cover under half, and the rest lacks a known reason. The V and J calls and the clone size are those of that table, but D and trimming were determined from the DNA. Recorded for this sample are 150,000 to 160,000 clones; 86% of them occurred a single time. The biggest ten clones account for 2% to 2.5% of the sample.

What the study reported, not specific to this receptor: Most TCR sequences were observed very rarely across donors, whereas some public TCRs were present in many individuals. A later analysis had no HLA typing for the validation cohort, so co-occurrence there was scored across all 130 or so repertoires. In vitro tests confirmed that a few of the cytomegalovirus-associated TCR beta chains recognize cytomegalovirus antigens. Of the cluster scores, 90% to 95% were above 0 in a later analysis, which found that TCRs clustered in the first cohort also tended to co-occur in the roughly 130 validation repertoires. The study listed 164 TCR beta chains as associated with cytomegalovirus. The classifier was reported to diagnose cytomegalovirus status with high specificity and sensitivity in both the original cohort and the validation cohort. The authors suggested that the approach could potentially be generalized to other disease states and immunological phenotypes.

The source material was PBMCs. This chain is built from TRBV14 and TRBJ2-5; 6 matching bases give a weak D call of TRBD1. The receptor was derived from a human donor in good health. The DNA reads TGTGCCAGCAGCGAGAAAACAGGGCAAGAGACCCAGTACTTC. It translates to CASSEKTGQETQYF.